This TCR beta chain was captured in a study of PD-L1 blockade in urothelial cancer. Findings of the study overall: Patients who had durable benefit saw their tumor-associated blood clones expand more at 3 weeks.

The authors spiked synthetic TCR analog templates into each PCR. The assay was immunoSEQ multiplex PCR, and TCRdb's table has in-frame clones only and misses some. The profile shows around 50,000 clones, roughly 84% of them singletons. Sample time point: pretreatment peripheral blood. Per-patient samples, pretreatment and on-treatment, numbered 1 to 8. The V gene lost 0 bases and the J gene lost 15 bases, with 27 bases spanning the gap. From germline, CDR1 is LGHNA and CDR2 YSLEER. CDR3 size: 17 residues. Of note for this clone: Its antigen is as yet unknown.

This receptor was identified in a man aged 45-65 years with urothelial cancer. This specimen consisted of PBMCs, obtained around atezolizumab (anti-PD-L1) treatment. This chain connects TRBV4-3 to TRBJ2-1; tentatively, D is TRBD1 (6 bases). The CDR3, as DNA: TGCGCCAGCAGCCAAGATTTCGAGACAGGCCCCTTAGTTCTCCCGTTCTTC. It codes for CASSQDFETGPLVLPFF.